These 20 T cell receptor beta chains originate from one sample sequenced in a study of T cell responses to AZD1222 COVID-19 vaccine. The protocol was immunoSEQ multiplex PCR, while the TCRdb copy is restricted to in-frame clones and leaves out a portion. The sample carries some 120,000 clones, 80% to 95% recorded once. The sequencing used peripheral blood, collected on day 0 of AZD1222 vaccination. The receptors originated from an adult in good health.

The V and J genes are TRBV18 and TRBJ2-5; D remains unclear. The length of the CDR3 is 13 residues. Germline V CDR1 and CDR2: KGHSH, LQKENI. The V end was cut by 4 bases, the J end by 0 bases, with 6 bases between. CDR3 sequence: CASSRRYQETQYF. CDR3 bases: TGTGCCAGCTCACGCCGGTACCAAGAGACCCAGTACTTC. The full variable domain, its missing parts supplied by reference TRBV18 and TRBJ2-5, is NAGVMQNPRHLVRRRGQEARLRCSPMKGHSHVYWYRQLPEEGLKFMVYLQKENIIDESGMPKERFSAEFPKEGPSILRIQQVVRGDSAAYFCASSRRYQETQYFGPGTRLLVL.

The chain combines TRBV21-1 with TRBJ2-7; the table's D call, TRBD1, was not checked against the DNA. TRBV21-1 is recorded as a pseudogene. CDR3 size: 15 residues. In DNA form, the CDR3 reads TGTGCCAGCAGCAAAAAAAATCCAAGAAAGACAGGGGCCTACTTC. The encoded protein is CASSKKNPRKTGAYF.

This clone was recorded only once. Relative to the germline gene, one junction end is altered; a read error may explain this. This chain joins TRBV6-2 or TRBV6-3 and TRBJ2-1; 9 bases match TRBD2. This CDR3 comprises 17 residues. Germline CDR1 is MNHEY and CDR2 is SVGEGT. DNA of the CDR3: TGTGCCAGCAGCCGACGGTATAGCGGGAGCTCCTACAATGGGCAGTTCTTC. This encodes CASSRRYSGSSYNGQFF.

The chain links TRBV6-5 to TRBJ2-1; 7 bases map to TRBD2. Germline CDR1 reads MNHEY; CDR2 reads SVGAGI. The CDR3 spans 16 residues. J gave up 2 bases and V 2 bases, and 6 bases lay outside the gene matches. The CDR3 sequence is CASSYGRESPYNEQFF. The CDR3 DNA follows: TGTGCCAGCAGTTACGGGCGGGAGAGCCCCTACAATGAGCAGTTCTTC.

This clone occurred once. V is TRBV30 and J is TRBJ2-5; 7 nucleotides line up with TRBD2. The V gene's germline CDR1 is GTSNPN and CDR2 SVGIG (reference sequence). CDR3 size: 16 residues. Trimming cost V 2 bases and J 5 bases; bases outside gene matches: 14. CDR3 DNA sequence: TGTGCCTGGAGTAGCCGAGGGAGCGGGACCGGGGAGACCCAGTACTTC. Encoded protein: CAWSSRGSGTGETQYF.

V and J are TRBV5-1 and TRBJ2-6; D possibly corresponds to TRBD1 (5 bases). Germline V gives CDR1 SGHRS, CDR2 YFSETQ. The CDR3 covers 16 residues. Trimming shortened V by 4 bases and J by 0 bases, and 11 bases separated the two germline ends. The DNA of the CDR3 is TGCGCCAGCAGCCGCGCCGACAGCTCTGGGGCCAACGTCCTGACTTTC. Translation gives CASSRADSSGANVLTF.

This clone showed up just a few times. This rearrangement joins TRBV18 to TRBJ2-3; D may be TRBD1 (6 bases). Trimming removed 8 bases at V and 5 bases at J, with 17 bases between. CDR1 KGHSH and CDR2 LQKENI come from the germline V gene. This CDR3 spans 14 amino acids. CDR3 protein: CASHFDRTKDTQYF. CDR3 in DNA: TGTGCCAGCCACTTCGACAGGACGAAAGATACGCAGTATTTT.

J is TRBJ2-1 and V is TRBV18; D possibly corresponds to TRBD2 (6 bases). Germline-derived CDR1 and CDR2 are KGHSH and LQKENI. Between the trimmed V and J ends, which lost 3 bases and 4 bases, there was a span of 13 bases. This CDR3 comprises 15 residues. The CDR3, as DNA: TGTGCCAGCTCACCGAGGCAGGGACTTTACAATGAGCAGTTCTTC. Residues: CASSPRQGLYNEQFF.

The V gene is TRBV4-2, the J gene TRBJ2-7; 8 bases are a match to TRBD2. The germline gives CDR1 LGHNA, CDR2 YNFKEQ. This CDR3 is 16 amino acids long. V lost 4 bases to trimming and J lost 2 bases; unmatched junction nucleotides: 10. The CDR3 here is CASSPQTSGFTYEQYF. CDR3 sequence (DNA): TGTGCCAGCAGCCCACAAACTAGCGGTTTCACCTACGAGCAGTACTTC.

V usage is TRBV29-1 and J usage is TRBJ2-2, with no clear D. The CDR3 sequence is 14 residues long. V lost 5 bases to trimming and J lost 4 bases, with 14 bases between them. CDR1 and CDR2 (germline): SQVTM, ANQGSEA. The CDR3 DNA reads TGCAGCGTTAGGTTATCCCTTGGCACCGGGGAGCTGTTTTTT. Its translation: CSVRLSLGTGELFF.

In its sample, this clone was seen once. The V and J genes are TRBV21-1 and TRBJ2-7. TRBV21-1 is flagged as a pseudogene. There are 15 residues in the CDR3. The CDR3 reads CASSTTWDGPYEQYF. In DNA form, the CDR3 reads TGTGCCAGCAGTACAACGTGGGACGGGCCCTACGAGCAGTACTTC.

V and J are TRBV7-9 and TRBJ2-3; D is ambiguous. The CDR3 spans 13 residues. Looked up from germline, CDR1 is SEHNR and CDR2 is FQNEAQ (reference sequence). V lost 2 bases to trimming and J lost 4 bases, with 7 bases between them. CDR3 sequence reads: CASSLSAADTQYF. The CDR3 DNA is TGTGCCAGCAGCTTATCGGCTGCAGATACGCAGTATTTT.

V usage is TRBV18 and J usage is TRBJ2-1; tentatively, D is TRBD1 (6 bases). The CDR3 contains 14 residues. Germline V gives CDR1 KGHSH, CDR2 LQKENI. V lost 4 bases and J 4 bases, leaving 11 bases between the germline ends. CDR3 in DNA: TGTGCCAGCTCACTACGGACAGCTTACAATGAGCAGTTCTTC. It translates to CASSLRTAYNEQFF.

The rearrangement uses TRBV18 and TRBJ1-2; TRBD1 matches at 8 bases. V lost 4 bases to trimming and J lost 4 bases; unmatched junction nucleotides: 5. Germline CDR1 is KGHSH and CDR2 is LQKENI. The CDR3 length is 14 residues. The CDR3 coding sequence is TGTGCCAGCTCACGTGGGACAGGCCCCTATGGCTACACCTTC. It encodes CASSRGTGPYGYTF.

The chain recombines TRBV5-1 with TRBJ1-2; D is possibly TRBD1 (6 bases). V was pared by 4 bases and J by 8 bases, with 15 bases between. Germline lookup yields CDR1 SGHRS and CDR2 YFSETQ. The CDR3 runs to 13 residues. Here the CDR3 reads CASSGDIRRGYTF. The CDR3 DNA is TGCGCCAGCAGCGGGGACATACGGAGGGGCTACACCTTC.

This CDR3 is CASSETGAYEQYF. CDR3 bases: TGTGCCAGCAGTGAAACAGGGGCCTACGAGCAGTACTTC. This chain joins TRBV6-4 and TRBJ2-7; 7 bases match TRBD1. The CDR3 has 13 residues. Germline CDR1 is MRHNA and CDR2 is SNTAGT. J gave up 2 bases and V 3 bases, and 1 base lay outside the gene matches.

The chain combines TRBV11-2 with TRBJ1-2; D is unclear. The germline V gene encodes CDR1 SGHAT and CDR2 FQNNGV. V was shortened by 6 bases and J by 0 bases, with 14 bases between the two germline ends. The CDR3 runs to 15 residues. The CDR3 DNA follows: TGTGCCAGCAGTACCCGAGACAAAACTAACTATGGCTACACCTTC. Protein: CASSTRDKTNYGYTF.

J is TRBJ1-2 and V is TRBV18, with unresolved D. This CDR3 has 12 residues. Germline CDR1 and CDR2: KGHSH and LQKENI. V lost 2 bases to trimming and J lost 8 bases, with 9 bases between them. The CDR3 DNA sequence: TGTGCCAGCTCACCAACGGAGGGAGGCTACACCTTC. Its protein is CASSPTEGGYTF.

V is TRBV9 and J is TRBJ2-7; the match to TRBD2 covers 7 bases. Germline CDR1 and CDR2: SGDLS and YYNGEE. The V segment lost 0 bases and the J segment 4 bases; nucleotides outside the gene matches: 7. The CDR3 spans 15 residues. In DNA, the CDR3 is TGTGCCAGCAGCGTAGAGGCGGGAGTAGGGTACGAGCAGTACTTC. Amino acids: CASSVEAGVGYEQYF.

The V call is TRBV18, the J call TRBJ2-4, with D possibly called TRBD1 or TRBD2 (6 bases each). V was clipped by 1 base and J by 0 bases, with 13 bases between them. CDR3 length equals 17 residues. Germline CDR1 reads KGHSH; CDR2 reads LQKENI. CDR3: CASSPRWGARAKNIQYF. CDR3 nucleotide sequence: TGTGCCAGCTCACCACGGTGGGGGGCTCGAGCCAAAAACATTCAGTACTTC. Combining the CDR3 with reference TRBV18 and TRBJ2-4 gives the whole variable domain NAGVMQNPRHLVRRRGQEARLRCSPMKGHSHVYWYRQLPEEGLKFMVYLQKENIIDESGMPKERFSAEFPKEGPSILRIQQVVRGDSAAYFCASSPRWGARAKNIQYFGAGTRLSVL.